A single sample gave rise to the 18 T cell receptor beta chains below, sequenced in a study of T cell clusters in autoimmune cytopenias (dated by TCRdb to the late 2010s). For each sample, TRB amplification used 250 to 300 ng of peripheral blood genomic DNA, equal to approximately 37,500 genome equivalents. Sequencing instrument: Illumina MiSeq. To amplify TRB rearrangements, a touch-down multiplex PCR protocol was run with the TRB-A and TRB-B primer pools combined in a single tube. TCRdb reprocessed the public reads and reports one entry per CDR3 protein sequence, without DNA. This sample's clone table shows under 8,500 distinct CDR3 sequences. The ten largest clones add up to 20% to 25% of the sample. This sample was shared with a second study, whose subject was T cell repertoires in aging, cancer and after chemotherapy.

The specimen was peripheral blood. The source of these receptors is a human donor in good health.

The chain employs TRBV5-1 and TRBJ2-2; lacking DNA, the TRBD1 call made by TCRdb goes unchecked. Germline CDR1 SGHRS, CDR2 YFSETQ. The CDR3 contains 15 residues. CDR3 amino acids: CASSPGTGITGELFF.

This clonotype is medium-sized (0.01 to 0.1%) by frequency. This CDR3 is CASSIRPQVVGETQYF. The chain carries TRBV19 and TRBJ2-5. This CDR3 is 16 amino acids long. CDR1 and CDR2 from the germline V gene are LNHDA and SQIVND (reference sequence). Drawing the rest from reference TRBV19 and TRBJ2-5, the complete variable domain is DGGITQSPKYLFRKEGQNVTLSCEQNLNHDAMYWYRQDPGQGLRLIYYSQIVNDFQKGDIAEGYSVSREKKESFPLTVTSAQKNPTAFYLCASSIRPQVVGETQYFGPGTRLLVL.

This clonotype registers medium-sized by frequency. V and J are TRBV29-1 and TRBJ1-2; TCRdb's D call, TRBD1, is unchecked because there is no DNA. The length of the CDR3 is 13 residues. Per germline, CDR1 SQVTM and CDR2 ANQGSEA. The CDR3 loop is CSVEGQANYGYTF.

The chain uses TRBV15 and TRBJ2-1. The CDR3 totals 13 residues. CDR1 is LNHNV and CDR2 is YYDKDF in the germline V gene (reference sequence). The CDR3 region is CATSRDRYNEQFF.

The chain joins TRBV30 to TRBJ1-2; TCRdb designates TRBD1, a call that cannot be tested without DNA. Germline V lookup: CDR1 GTSNPN, CDR2 SVGIG (reference sequence). This CDR3 is 11 amino acids long. The CDR3 reads CAWSVPGGYTF.

This clonotype is called medium-sized based on its frequency. The CDR3 spells CASSSTGAGNSPLHF. The chain links TRBV19 to TRBJ1-6; with no DNA, the TCRdb D assignment of TRBD1 cannot be verified. Looked up from germline, CDR1 is LNHDA and CDR2 is SQIVND (reference sequence). The CDR3 length is 15 residues. The complete variable domain, with remaining parts taken from reference TRBV19 and TRBJ1-6, reads DGGITQSPKYLFRKEGQNVTLSCEQNLNHDAMYWYRQDPGQGLRLIYYSQIVNDFQKGDIAEGYSVSREKKESFPLTVTSAQKNPTAFYLCASSSTGAGNSPLHFGNGTRLTVT.

The chain couples TRBV6-5 to TRBJ1-6. The CDR3 is 16 residues long. The germline CDR1 and CDR2 sequences are MNHEY and SVGAGI. CDR3 loop: CASSLTGTLYNSPLHF.

The chain links TRBV20-1 to TRBJ2-7. CDR1 and CDR2 (germline): DFQATT, SNEGSKA (reference sequence). This CDR3 region has 12 residues. This CDR3 is CSARESTYEQYF.

The chain carries TRBV19 and TRBJ1-5; TCRdb reports TRBD1, a call that lacks DNA to check it against. The germline gives CDR1 LNHDA, CDR2 SQIVND (reference sequence). This CDR3 is 14 amino acids long. The CDR3 loop reads CASNTGQPNQPQHF.

The chain joins TRBV5-5 to TRBJ2-1; TCRdb designates TRBD2, a call that cannot be tested without DNA. The CDR3 runs 16 residues. The germline CDR1 and CDR2 sequences are SGHKS and YYEKEE (reference sequence). This chain's CDR3 is CASSLDYGGVFNEQFF.

The rearrangement uses TRBV6-1 and TRBJ2-7; TCRdb outputs TRBD1, but without DNA this stays unchecked. The germline CDR1 and CDR2 sequences are MNHNS and SASEGT. This CDR3 contains 12 residues. CDR3 residues: CATRGTVWEQYF.

The chain uses TRBV27 and TRBJ2-5; TCRdb designates TRBD2, a call that cannot be tested without DNA. Per the germline V gene, CDR1 is MNHEY and CDR2 is SMNVEV (reference sequence). This CDR3 has 15 amino acids. The chain's CDR3 is CASSPRSSGAETQYF.

This rearrangement joins TRBV7-9 to TRBJ2-5. Germline values: CDR1 SEHNR, CDR2 FQNEAQ (reference sequence). The CDR3 is 13 residues long. CDR3 residues: CASSSNYQETQYF.

The rearrangement links TRBV18 to TRBJ2-7; checking the TCRdb D call of TRBD1 is not possible without DNA. This CDR3 comprises 14 residues. Germline values: CDR1 KGHSH, CDR2 LQKENI. The CDR3 loop is CASSPGTGDYEQYF.

This chain links TRBV10-3 with TRBJ2-3; TCRdb's assignment of TRBD2 cannot be checked, as there is no DNA. The CDR3 sequence is 16 residues long. CDR1 and CDR2 from the germline V gene are ENHRY and SYGVKD. CDR3 protein: CAISEFSGGAADTQYF.

The V call is TRBV5-4, the J call TRBJ2-7. Germline-derived CDR1 and CDR2 are SGHNT and YYREEE (reference sequence). The CDR3 spans 16 residues. CDR3 region: CASSLLDALGSYEQYF.

Its frequency marks this clonotype as medium-sized. V and J are TRBV19 and TRBJ1-5. The CDR3 loop spans 13 amino acids. Looked up from germline, CDR1 is LNHDA and CDR2 is SQIVND (reference sequence). The CDR3 is CASSIESSQPQHF.

This clonotype counts as medium-sized by frequency. This chain links TRBV27 with TRBJ2-5; there is no DNA to check the TCRdb D call of TRBD1. CDR3 size: 15 residues. Germline values: CDR1 MNHEY, CDR2 SMNVEV (reference sequence). The CDR3 reads CASREPRGGQETQYF.